A single sample gave rise to the 8 T cell receptor beta chains below, sequenced in a study of control samples from healthy donors and cancer patients. The assay was immunoSEQ multiplex PCR, and TCRdb's table has in-frame clones only and misses some. The sample shows over 150,000 clones, 85% to 95% of them seen only once. Sequenced material: blood. These receptors all stem from a man aged 25-40 years in good health.

V and J are TRBV5-1 and TRBJ1-1; TRBD1 matches at 7 bases. The V gene's germline CDR1 is SGHRS and CDR2 YFSETQ. Trimming removed 4 bases from V and 0 bases from J; junction bases left unmatched: 6. CDR3 size: 15 residues. The CDR3 loop is CASSLKQGMNTEAFF. DNA for the CDR3: TGCGCCAGCAGCCTAAAACAGGGGATGAACACTGAAGCTTTCTTT.

This rearrangement joins TRBV11-2 to TRBJ1-1; D gene unclear. Germline V gene data show CDR1 as SGHAT and CDR2 as FQNNGV. This CDR3 has 19 amino acids. V shed 2 bases and J shed 1 base, with 23 bases lying between them. CDR3 amino acids: CASSLSHIPTYSSNTEAFF. CDR3 in DNA: TGTGCCAGCAGCTTATCCCATATCCCCACCTACTCTTCGAACACTGAAGCTTTCTTT.

The rearrangement uses TRBV11-2 and TRBJ1-2, with D perhaps matching TRBD1 (5 bases). The CDR3 runs 14 residues. The ends were cut back, 3 bases at V and 1 base at J, with 9 bases in the middle. Germline loops: CDR1 SGHAT, CDR2 FQNNGV. In DNA, the CDR3 is TGTGCCAGCAGCTTGGACACCTTTAACTATGGCTACACCTTC. Protein product: CASSLDTFNYGYTF.

V and J are TRBV28 and TRBJ2-5; D may be TRBD1 (5 bases). CDR1 and CDR2 from the germline V gene are MDHEN and SYDVKM. V lost 4 bases, J lost 4 bases, and 16 bases lay in between. The length of the CDR3 is 15 residues. The CDR3 loop is CASSSPRQGRETQYF. Here the CDR3 DNA reads TGTGCCAGCAGTTCCCCCCGCCAGGGTCGAGAGACCCAGTACTTC. Filled out from reference TRBV28 and TRBJ2-5, the complete variable domain reads DVKVTQSSRYLVKRTGEKVFLECVQDMDHENMFWYRQDPGLGLRLIYFSYDVKMKEKGDIPEGYSVSREKKERFSLILESASTNQTSMYLCASSSPRQGRETQYFGPGTRLLVL.

This chain connects TRBV9 to TRBJ2-1; D remains unclear. Germline V lookup: CDR1 SGDLS, CDR2 YYNGEE. V was cut by 4 bases and J by 0 bases, with 14 bases left in between. This CDR3 has 16 amino acids. Here the CDR3 DNA reads TGTGCCAGCAGCCTAGTAGGGCTGAGCTCCTACAATGAGCAGTTCTTC. Translating gives CASSLVGLSSYNEQFF.

This clone has a handful of counts. This sequence joins TRBV6-2 or TRBV6-3 and TRBJ1-6; 7 nucleotides align to TRBD1. The CDR3 contains 14 residues. The ends lost 2 bases at V and 10 bases at J; junction bases unmatched: 5. Per germline, CDR1 MNHEY and CDR2 SVGEGT. The CDR3 sequence is CASSYPTGYSPLHF. The CDR3 coding sequence is TGTGCCAGCAGTTACCCGACAGGGTACTCACCCCTCCACTTT.

On this clone: The sample carries other DNA sequences with the same CDR3. The CDR3 reads CASSLQRSGGQETQYF. The CDR3 DNA is TGCGCCAGCAGCTTGCAACGGTCGGGAGGCCAAGAGACCCAGTACTTC. The chain couples TRBV5-1 to TRBJ2-5; 7 positions agree with TRBD2. This CDR3 has 16 amino acids. V lost 1 base and J lost 1; bases outside the gene matches: 7. Looked up from germline, CDR1 is SGHRS and CDR2 is YFSETQ.

V is TRBV7-9 and J is TRBJ1-1, with 10 nucleotides matching TRBD1. The CDR3 has 16 residues. Trimming cost V 5 bases and J 3 bases; bases outside gene matches: 9. The V gene's germline CDR1 is SEHNR and CDR2 FQNEAQ (reference sequence). The CDR3 sequence is CASSRRQGAKDTEAFF. The CDR3, as DNA: TGTGCCAGCAGCAGAAGACAGGGGGCGAAGGACACTGAAGCTTTCTTT.